A selection of T cell receptor beta chains follows, all from one sample in a study of T cell responses to AZD1222 COVID-19 vaccine. Sequencing was performed with immunoSEQ multiplex PCR; in TCRdb, only in-frame clones are kept and a portion is missing. Of approximately 140,000 clones in the sample, more than 80% were seen once. Source: peripheral blood, taken on day 0 of AZD1222 vaccination. These receptors all stem from an adult in good health. CDR3s include the opening cysteine and the closing phenylalanine or tryptophan. A D gene is named only where the DNA matches it firmly. Some rows have no size entry. The others give once, few or many, or a class for an expanded clone.

J gene | clone size | V gene | D gene | CDR3 protein | CDR3 DNA
TRBJ2-1 | NA | TRBV11-2 | TRBD2 | CASSALTSGRAKEQFF | TGTGCCAGCAGCGCCCTGACTAGCGGGAGGGCCAAGGAGCAGTTCTTC
TRBJ2-3 | NA | TRBV15 | NA | CATSRVGSTDTQYF | TGTGCCACCAGCAGAGTAGGTAGCACAGATACGCAGTATTTT
TRBJ2-1 | NA | TRBV7-8 | TRBD2 | CASSSGRSPRALQFF | TGTGCCAGCAGCAGCGGGAGGTCTCCTAGGGCCCTGCAGTTCTTC
TRBJ1-1 | NA | TRBV9 | NA | CASSSIQGYTEAFF | TGTGCCAGCAGCTCGATACAGGGTTACACTGAAGCTTTCTTT
TRBJ1-1 | NA | TRBV9 | NA | CASSFRPGTGLAFF | TGTGCCAGCAGCTTCCGTCCCGGGACCGGTTTGGCTTTCTTT
TRBJ2-7 | NA | TRBV28 | TRBD2 | CASSPPVAGGYEQYF | TGTGCCAGCAGTCCTCCCGTTGCGGGGGGCTACGAGCAGTACTTC
TRBJ2-2 | NA | TRBV6-2/TRBV6-3 | TRBD2 | CASSLGTRSNTGELFF | TGTGCCAGCAGCCTCGGGACTAGGTCAAACACCGGGGAGCTGTTTTTT
TRBJ2-3 | NA | TRBV6-6 | NA | CASSRTPNTDTQYF | TGTGCCAGCAGTCGCACCCCGAACACAGATACGCAGTATTTT
TRBJ2-1 | NA | TRBV5-4 | TRBD2 | CASSPGTSGREQFF | TGTGCCAGCAGCCCCGGGACTAGCGGGAGAGAGCAGTTCTTC
TRBJ1-2 | NA | TRBV18 | TRBD1 | CASSPPTGDGYTF | TGTGCCAGCTCACCACCGACAGGGGATGGCTACACCTTC
TRBJ1-1 | NA | TRBV6-5 | TRBD1 | CASSPWTGGRTEAFF | TGTGCCAGCAGCCCGTGGACAGGGGGCAGGACTGAAGCTTTCTTT
TRBJ2-1 | NA | TRBV10-1 | NA | CASSESINSPSYNEQFF | TGCGCCAGCAGTGAGTCGATCAACTCCCCCTCATACAATGAGCAGTTCTTC
TRBJ1-5 | NA | TRBV19 | NA | CASRDTLRGNQPQHF | TGTGCCAGTAGGGACACTCTAAGGGGCAATCAGCCCCAGCATTTT
TRBJ2-7 | NA | TRBV6-2/TRBV6-3 | NA | CASSHGTGSEQYF | TGTGCCAGCAGTCACGGGACTGGGAGCGAGCAGTACTTC
TRBJ1-6 | NA | TRBV4-1 | TRBD1 | CASSPLGQSNSPLHF | TGCGCCAGCAGCCCGTTGGGACAGTCTAATTCACCCCTCCACTTT
TRBJ2-1 | NA | TRBV5-4 | NA | CASSRRTGSYNEQFF | TGTGCCAGCAGCAGACGGACTGGTTCCTACAATGAGCAGTTCTTC
TRBJ2-1 | NA | TRBV7-3 | TRBD2 | CASSSTGGMSEQFF | TGTGCCAGCAGCAGTACGGGGGGTATGAGTGAGCAGTTCTTC
TRBJ1-6 | NA | TRBV13 | NA | CASSLKGDLPLKPLHF | TGTGCCAGCAGCTTAAAGGGGGACCTACCTTTGAAACCCCTCCACTTT
TRBJ2-5 | NA | TRBV27 | NA | CASSLGPHRHRRETQYF | TGTGCCAGCAGTTTGGGGCCTCACAGGCACCGCAGGGAGACCCAGTACTTC
TRBJ1-4 | NA | TRBV4-3 | NA | CASSHPRSGQGPLKLFF | TGCGCCAGCAGCCACCCCCGGTCGGGCCAGGGCCCCTTAAAACTGTTTTTT
TRBJ1-1 | NA | TRBV5-4 | NA | CASSRTGYTEAFF | TGTGCCAGCAGTCGTACAGGGTACACTGAAGCTTTCTTT
TRBJ1-6 | NA | TRBV6-5 | NA | CASRVSRMAPLHF | TGTGCCAGCAGAGTTAGTAGAATGGCACCCCTCCACTTT
TRBJ2-5 | NA | TRBV18 | NA | CASSRSGQETQYF | TGTGCCAGCTCACGGTCGGGGCAAGAGACCCAGTACTTC
TRBJ1-2 | NA | TRBV6-2/TRBV6-3 | NA | CASSYGVPGRYGYTF | TGTGCCAGCAGTTACGGCGTTCCAGGGCGGTATGGCTACACCTTC
TRBJ1-6 | NA | TRBV5-1 | NA | CASSLSGDNSPLHF | TGCGCCAGCAGCTTATCTGGGGATAATTCACCCCTCCACTTT
TRBJ2-5 | NA | TRBV10-3 | TRBD1 | CAISESSRGQQETQYF | TGTGCCATCAGTGAGTCGAGCAGGGGGCAACAAGAGACCCAGTACTTC
TRBJ2-2 | NA | TRBV7-9 | TRBD2 | CASSPPLSGGSNTGELFF | TGTGCCAGCAGCCCCCCTCTTAGCGGGGGTTCGAACACCGGGGAGCTGTTTTTT
TRBJ2-7 | NA | TRBV4-3 | NA | CASSQGHTGTYEQYF | TGCGCCAGCAGCCAAGGGCATACAGGGACCTACGAGCAGTACTTC
TRBJ2-5 | NA | TRBV7-2 | TRBD2 | CASSLGGLARQETQYF | TGTGCCAGCAGCTTAGGCGGACTAGCGCGCCAAGAGACCCAGTACTTC
TRBJ1-4 | NA | TRBV9 | TRBD1 | CASSSPGTANEKLFF | TGTGCCAGCAGTTCACCCGGGACAGCAAATGAAAAACTGTTTTTT
TRBJ1-4 | NA | TRBV5-1 | NA | CASSFLPRMGGPNEKLFF | TGCGCCAGCAGCTTCCTCCCACGGATGGGGGGACCTAATGAAAAACTGTTTTTT
TRBJ2-7 | NA | TRBV5-1 | TRBD2 | CASSLVSSSGEYEQYF | TGCGCCAGCAGCTTGGTCTCGTCTAGCGGGGAATACGAGCAGTACTTC
TRBJ1-6 | few | TRBV19 | NA | CASSNRNSPLHF | TGTGCCAGTAGCAATCGGAATTCACCCCTCCACTTT
TRBJ2-1 | NA | TRBV28 | TRBD2 | CASSPPGLAANEQFF | TGTGCCAGCAGTCCCCCGGGACTAGCGGCTAATGAGCAGTTCTTC
TRBJ2-5 | NA | TRBV2 | TRBD2 | CARASGRAGETQYF | TGTGCCAGAGCTAGCGGGAGGGCCGGGGAGACCCAGTACTTC
TRBJ2-6 | NA | TRBV7-3 | NA | CASSRFPGSGANVLTF | TGTGCCAGCAGCCGATTCCCCGGTTCTGGGGCCAACGTCCTGACTTTC
TRBJ2-1 | NA | TRBV24-1 | TRBD2 | CATSDRTRGADEQFF | TGTGCCACCAGTGATCGGACTAGAGGGGCTGATGAGCAGTTCTTC
TRBJ1-5 | NA | TRBV7-8 | TRBD1 | CASSLGYRGKDQPQHF | TGTGCCAGCAGCTTAGGGTACAGGGGGAAGGATCAGCCCCAGCATTTT
TRBJ1-4 | NA | TRBV4-3 | NA | CASSQDQAGNRYEKLFF | TGCGCCAGCAGCCAAGATCAGGCAGGGAATCGGTATGAAAAACTGTTTTTT
TRBJ1-2 | many | TRBV2 | TRBD1 | CASSGTGRYGYTF | TGTGCCAGCAGTGGGACAGGTAGATATGGCTACACCTTC
TRBJ1-3 | NA | TRBV30 | NA | CAWSWGGGQAGNTIYF | TGTGCCTGGTCTTGGGGCGGGGGACAAGCTGGAAACACCATATATTTT